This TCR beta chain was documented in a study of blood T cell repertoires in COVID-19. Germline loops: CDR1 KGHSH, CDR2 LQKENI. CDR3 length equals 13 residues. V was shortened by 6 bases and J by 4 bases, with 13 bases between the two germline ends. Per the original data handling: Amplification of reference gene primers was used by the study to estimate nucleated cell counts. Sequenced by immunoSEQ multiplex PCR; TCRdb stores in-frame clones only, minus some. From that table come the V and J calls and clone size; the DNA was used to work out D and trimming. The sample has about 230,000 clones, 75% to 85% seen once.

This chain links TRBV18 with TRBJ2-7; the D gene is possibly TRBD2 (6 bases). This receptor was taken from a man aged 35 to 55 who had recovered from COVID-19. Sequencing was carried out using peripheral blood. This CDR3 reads CASSAGPGYEQYF. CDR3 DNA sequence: TGTGCCAGCTCGGCGGGGCCTGGGTACGAGCAGTACTTC.